Presented here are 5 T cell receptor beta chains from one specimen sequenced in a study of monozygotic twins with cystic fibrosis. TCRdb keeps only in-frame clones here, not all; method: immunoSEQ multiplex PCR. The repertoire holds around 10,000 clones, approximately 99.4% seen once, with less than 0.55% in the top ten. The specimen was blood. The receptors shown here come from a man younger than 35 with cystic fibrosis.

The rearrangement joins TRBV29-1 to TRBJ1-1; the D gene is possibly TRBD1 (6 bases). The CDR3 covers 14 residues. Germline loops: CDR1 SQVTM, CDR2 ANQGSEA. V lost 4 bases, J lost 5 bases, and 17 bases lay in between. CDR3 sequence: CSVGPGTRRTEAFF. The CDR3 DNA sequence: TGCAGCGTTGGGCCGGGGACACGGAGGACTGAAGCTTTCTTT.

V is TRBV11-2 and J is TRBJ2-1; D remains ambiguous. CDR3 size: 13 residues. Germline values: CDR1 SGHAT, CDR2 FQNNGV. V was trimmed by 0 bases and J by 3 bases, leaving 3 bases between them. This chain's CDR3 is CASSLENYNEQFF. CDR3 sequence (DNA): TGTGCCAGCAGCTTAGAGAACTACAATGAGCAGTTCTTC.

The chain combines TRBV5-6 with TRBJ2-6; 8 nucleotides match TRBD1. Per the germline V gene, CDR1 is SGHDT and CDR2 is YYEEEE. The CDR3 runs 18 residues. V shed 2 bases and J 2 bases; nucleotides not matched to a gene: 9. As DNA, the CDR3 is TGTGCCAGCAGCTTTGGTGGGACAGGATACGCTGGGGCCAACGTCCTGACTTTC. Its translation is CASSFGGTGYAGANVLTF.

The chain couples TRBV18 to TRBJ1-1; D not certain. Trimming removed 2 bases from V and 11 bases from J, with 12 bases in between. This CDR3 is 12 amino acids long. Germline V gene lookup returns CDR1 KGHSH and CDR2 LQKENI. The chain's CDR3 is CASSPGLPNAFF. The CDR3 bases are TGTGCCAGCTCACCAGGGCTCCCTAATGCTTTCTTT.

The chain uses TRBV29-1 and TRBJ2-3, with a weak D call TRBD1 (7 bases). Trimming cost V 6 bases and J 8 bases, with 15 bases left between them. The CDR3 has 12 residues. Per germline, CDR1 SQVTM and CDR2 ANQGSEA. CDR3 DNA sequence: TGCAGCGTCGCCTACCAGGGGGGTACGCAGTATTTT. Its protein is CSVAYQGGTQYF.